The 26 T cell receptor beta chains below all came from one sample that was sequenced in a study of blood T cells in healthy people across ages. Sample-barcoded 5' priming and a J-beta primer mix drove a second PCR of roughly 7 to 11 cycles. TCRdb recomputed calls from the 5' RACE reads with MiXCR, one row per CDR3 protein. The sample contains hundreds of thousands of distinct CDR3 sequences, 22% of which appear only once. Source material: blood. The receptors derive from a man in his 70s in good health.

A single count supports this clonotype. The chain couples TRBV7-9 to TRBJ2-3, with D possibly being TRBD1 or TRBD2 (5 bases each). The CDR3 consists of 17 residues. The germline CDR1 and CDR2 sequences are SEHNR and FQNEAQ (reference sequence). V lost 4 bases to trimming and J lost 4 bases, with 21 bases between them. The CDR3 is CASSSTRDLRSPDTQYF. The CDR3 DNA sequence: TGTGCCAGCAGCTCAACCCGGGACCTGAGGTCACCAGATACGCAGTATTTT.

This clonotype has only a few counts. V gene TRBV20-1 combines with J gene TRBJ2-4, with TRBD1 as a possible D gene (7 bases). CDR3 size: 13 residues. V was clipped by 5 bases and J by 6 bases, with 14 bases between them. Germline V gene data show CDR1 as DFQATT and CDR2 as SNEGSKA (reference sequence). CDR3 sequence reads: CSAPGGTPNIQYF. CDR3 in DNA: TGCAGTGCTCCAGGGGGGACTCCAAACATTCAGTACTTC.

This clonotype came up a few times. The CDR3 here is CASSLPFSGTSTEQFF. The CDR3 region has the DNA TGTGCCAGCAGTTTACCGTTTAGCGGGACCTCCACTGAGCAGTTCTTC. This chain uses TRBV28 with TRBJ2-1; TRBD2 agrees at 8 bases. CDR3 length: 16 amino acids. Germline V CDR1 and CDR2: MDHEN, SYDVKM. V shed 2 bases, J shed 9 bases, and the junction held 12 bases outside the gene matches.

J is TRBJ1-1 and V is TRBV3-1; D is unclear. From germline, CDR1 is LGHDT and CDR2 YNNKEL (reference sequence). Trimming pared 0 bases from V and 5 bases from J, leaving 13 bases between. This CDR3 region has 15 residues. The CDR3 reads CASSQEGQMGTEAFF. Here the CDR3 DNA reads TGTGCCAGCAGCCAAGAGGGTCAGATGGGGACTGAAGCTTTCTTT.

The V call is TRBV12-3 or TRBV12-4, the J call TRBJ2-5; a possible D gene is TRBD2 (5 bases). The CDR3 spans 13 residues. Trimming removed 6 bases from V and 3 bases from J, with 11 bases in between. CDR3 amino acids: CASSDRDKETQYF. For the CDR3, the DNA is TGTGCCAGCAGCGACCGGGATAAAGAGACCCAGTACTTC.

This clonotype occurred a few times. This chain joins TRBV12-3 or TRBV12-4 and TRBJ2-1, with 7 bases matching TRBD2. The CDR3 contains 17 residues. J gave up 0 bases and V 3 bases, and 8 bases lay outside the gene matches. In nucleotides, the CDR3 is TGTGCCAGCAGTTTCGTCCGTGGCGGGAGCTCCTACAATGAGCAGTTCTTC. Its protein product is CASSFVRGGSSYNEQFF.

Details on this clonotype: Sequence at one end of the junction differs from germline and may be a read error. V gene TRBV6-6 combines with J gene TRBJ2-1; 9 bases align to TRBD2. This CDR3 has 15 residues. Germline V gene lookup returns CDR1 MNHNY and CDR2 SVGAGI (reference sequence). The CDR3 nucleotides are TGTGCCAGCAGTTACGCGGGGGGGGCGTACAACGAGCAGTTCTTC. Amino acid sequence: CASSYAGGAYNEQFF.

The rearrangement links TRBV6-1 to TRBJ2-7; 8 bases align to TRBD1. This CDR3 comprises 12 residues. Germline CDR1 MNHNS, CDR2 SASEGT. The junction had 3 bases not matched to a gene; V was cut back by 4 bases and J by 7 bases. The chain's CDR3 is CASSGQGWEQYF. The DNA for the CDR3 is TGTGCCAGCAGTGGACAGGGGTGGGAGCAGTACTTC.

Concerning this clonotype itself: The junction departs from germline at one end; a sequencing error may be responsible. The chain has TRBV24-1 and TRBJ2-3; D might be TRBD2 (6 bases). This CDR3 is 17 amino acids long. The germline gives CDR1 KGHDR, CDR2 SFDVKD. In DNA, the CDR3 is TGTGCCACCAGTGGACCTAAGATCGGGAGTGACACATATACGCAGTATTTT. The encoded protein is CATSGPKIGSDTYTQYF.

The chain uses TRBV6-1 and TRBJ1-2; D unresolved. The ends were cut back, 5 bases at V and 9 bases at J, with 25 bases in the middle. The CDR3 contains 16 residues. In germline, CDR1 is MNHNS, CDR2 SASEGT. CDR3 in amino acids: CASSRLGVGGTNRYTF. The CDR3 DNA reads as TGTGCCAGCAGTCGGTTGGGCGTAGGTGGTACGAATCGCTACACCTTC.

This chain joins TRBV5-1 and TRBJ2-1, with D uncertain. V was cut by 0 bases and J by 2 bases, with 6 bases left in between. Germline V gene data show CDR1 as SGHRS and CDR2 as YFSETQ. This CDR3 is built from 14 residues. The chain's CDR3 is CASSLDNAYNEQFF. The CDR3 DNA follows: TGCGCCAGCAGCTTGGACAACGCCTACAATGAGCAGTTCTTC. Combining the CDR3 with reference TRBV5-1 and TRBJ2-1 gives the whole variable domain KAGVTQTPRYLIKTRGQQVTLSCSPISGHRSVSWYQQTPGQGLQFLFEYFSETQRNKGNFPGRFSGRQFSNSRSEMNVSTLELGDSALYLCASSLDNAYNEQFFGPGTRLTVL.

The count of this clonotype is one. The CDR3 DNA is TGTGCCAGCAGGCTCCTCACGGGGGCCGAGCAGTACTTC. Its translation is CASRLLTGAEQYF. The rearrangement uses TRBV7-9 and TRBJ2-7, with D perhaps TRBD1 or TRBD2 (6 bases each). Trimming cost V 6 bases and J 6 bases, with 15 bases left between them. The germline V gene encodes CDR1 SEHNR and CDR2 FQNEAQ (reference sequence). The CDR3 loop spans 13 amino acids.

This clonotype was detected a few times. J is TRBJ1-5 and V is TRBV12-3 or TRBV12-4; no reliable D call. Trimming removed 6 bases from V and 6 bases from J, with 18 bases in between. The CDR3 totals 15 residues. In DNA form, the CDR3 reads TGTGCCAGCAGGATGAGTAGTAGTCCAGTTCAGCCCCAGCATTTT. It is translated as CASRMSSSPVQPQHF.

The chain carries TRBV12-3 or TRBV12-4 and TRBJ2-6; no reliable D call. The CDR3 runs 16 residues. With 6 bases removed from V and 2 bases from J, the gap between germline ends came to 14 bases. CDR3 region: CASSPGVPTGANVLTF. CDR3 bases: TGTGCCAGCAGCCCTGGAGTACCGACTGGGGCCAACGTCCTGACTTTC.

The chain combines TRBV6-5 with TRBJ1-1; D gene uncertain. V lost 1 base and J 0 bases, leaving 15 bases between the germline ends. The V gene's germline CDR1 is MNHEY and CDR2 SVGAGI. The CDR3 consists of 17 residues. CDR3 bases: TGTGCCAGCAGTTACTTGAGGCCAGGAACAATGAACACTGAAGCTTTCTTT. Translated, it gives CASSYLRPGTMNTEAFF.

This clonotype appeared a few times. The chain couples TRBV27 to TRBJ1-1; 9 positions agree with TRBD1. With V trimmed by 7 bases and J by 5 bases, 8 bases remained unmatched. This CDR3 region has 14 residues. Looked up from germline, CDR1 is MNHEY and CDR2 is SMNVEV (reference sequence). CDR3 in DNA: TGTGCCAGCAAGGAAAACAGGGGGCGGACTGAAGCTTTCTTT. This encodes CASKENRGRTEAFF.

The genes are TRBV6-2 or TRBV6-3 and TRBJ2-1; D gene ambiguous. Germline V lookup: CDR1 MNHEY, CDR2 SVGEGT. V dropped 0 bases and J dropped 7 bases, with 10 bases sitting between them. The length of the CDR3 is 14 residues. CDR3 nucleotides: TGTGCCAGCAGTTACTCAGTAGCCGGGAATGAGCAGTTCTTC. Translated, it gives CASSYSVAGNEQFF.

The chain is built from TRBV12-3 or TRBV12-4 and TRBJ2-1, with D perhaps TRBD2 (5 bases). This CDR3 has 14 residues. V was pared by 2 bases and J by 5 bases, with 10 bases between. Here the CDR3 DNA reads TGTGCCAGCAGTTTAACGTACGGGGACAATGAGCAGTTCTTC. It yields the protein CASSLTYGDNEQFF.

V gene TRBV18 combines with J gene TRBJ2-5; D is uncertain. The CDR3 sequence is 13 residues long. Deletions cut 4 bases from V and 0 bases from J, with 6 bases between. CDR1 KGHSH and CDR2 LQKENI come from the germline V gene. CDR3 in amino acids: CASSRRNQETQYF. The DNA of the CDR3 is TGTGCCAGCTCACGCCGAAACCAAGAGACCCAGTACTTC.

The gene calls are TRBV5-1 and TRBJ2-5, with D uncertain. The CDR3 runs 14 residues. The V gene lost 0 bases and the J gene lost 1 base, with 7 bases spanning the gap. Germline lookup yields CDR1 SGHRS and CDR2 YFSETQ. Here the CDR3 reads CASSLEDRQETQYF. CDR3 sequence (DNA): TGCGCCAGCAGCTTGGAGGACCGCCAAGAGACCCAGTACTTC.

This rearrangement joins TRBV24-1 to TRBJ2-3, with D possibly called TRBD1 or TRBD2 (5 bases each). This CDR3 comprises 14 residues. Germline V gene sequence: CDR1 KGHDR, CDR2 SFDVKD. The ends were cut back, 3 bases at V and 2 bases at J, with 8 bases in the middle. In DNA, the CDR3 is TGTGCCACCAGTGATCCTGGGACCACAGATACGCAGTATTTT. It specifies CATSDPGTTDTQYF.

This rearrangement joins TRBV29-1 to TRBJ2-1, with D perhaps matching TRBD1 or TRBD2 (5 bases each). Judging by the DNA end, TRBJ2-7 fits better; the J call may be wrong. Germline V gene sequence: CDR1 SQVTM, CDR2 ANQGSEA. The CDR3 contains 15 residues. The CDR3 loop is CSVELQEDTLGEQYV. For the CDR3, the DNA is TGCAGCGTTGAGTTACAGGAGGACACTTTGGGAGAGCAGTACGTC.

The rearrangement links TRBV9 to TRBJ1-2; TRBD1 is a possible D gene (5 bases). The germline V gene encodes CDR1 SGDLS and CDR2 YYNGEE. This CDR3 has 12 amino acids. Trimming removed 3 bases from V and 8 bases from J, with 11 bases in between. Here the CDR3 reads CASSAGTRGYTF. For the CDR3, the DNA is TGTGCCAGCAGCGCCGGGACGCGGGGCTACACCTTC. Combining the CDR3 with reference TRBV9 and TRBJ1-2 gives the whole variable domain DSGVTQTPKHLITATGQRVTLRCSPRSGDLSVYWYQQSLDQGLQFLIQYYNGEERAKGNILERFSAQQFPDLHSELNLSSLELGDSALYFCASSAGTRGYTFGSGTRLTVV.

CDR3 sequence: CASTPGLNYGYTF. CDR3 nucleotides: TGTGCCAGCACCCCAGGGCTTAACTATGGCTACACCTTC. The V and J genes are TRBV7-2 and TRBJ1-2, with D possibly TRBD1 on 5 matching bases. The length of the CDR3 is 13 residues. V was shortened by 7 bases and J by 1 base, with 10 bases between the two germline ends. Germline V lookup: CDR1 SGHTA, CDR2 FQGNSA.

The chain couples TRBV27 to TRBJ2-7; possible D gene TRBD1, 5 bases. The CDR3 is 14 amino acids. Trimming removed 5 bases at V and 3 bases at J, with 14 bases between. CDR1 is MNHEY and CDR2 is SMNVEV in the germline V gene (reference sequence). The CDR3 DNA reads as TGTGCCAGCAGTCCACCGAACAGGTTCTACGAGCAGTACTTC. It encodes CASSPPNRFYEQYF.

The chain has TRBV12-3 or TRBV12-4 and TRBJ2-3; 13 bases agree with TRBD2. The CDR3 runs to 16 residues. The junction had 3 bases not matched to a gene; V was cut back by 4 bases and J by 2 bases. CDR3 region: CASSWGLAGNTDTQYF. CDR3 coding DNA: TGTGCCAGCAGTTGGGGACTAGCGGGGAACACAGATACGCAGTATTTT.